The present TCR beta chain was sequenced within a study of T cells in Graves' hyperthyroidism and ophthalmopathy. Germline assignment: CDR1 MDHEN and CDR2 SYDVKM. The CDR3 contains 13 residues. Trimming stripped 6 bases from V and 4 bases from J, with 12 bases between. RNA transcripts gave rise to amplified TCR beta CDR3 regions. HTBI primers were used for first-round RT-PCR of the TCR CDR3. Using its own MiXCR run on the multiplex PCR reads, TCRdb lists one record per CDR3 protein. Of hundreds of thousands of distinct CDR3 sequences listed, roughly 22% are singletons. Each diagnosis was grounded in clinical symptoms, serum thyroxine and TRAb, thyroid ultrasound, and orbital computed tomography. In its sample, this clonotype was seen many times.

V is TRBV28 and J is TRBJ1-2; maybe TRBD1 (5 bases). This TCR was sampled from a woman aged 40 to 49 with Graves' ophthalmopathy. The sequenced sample was blood. The CDR3 DNA reads TGTGCCAGCAGCTACTCGACAGTCTATGGCTACACCTTC. Translating it yields CASSYSTVYGYTF.